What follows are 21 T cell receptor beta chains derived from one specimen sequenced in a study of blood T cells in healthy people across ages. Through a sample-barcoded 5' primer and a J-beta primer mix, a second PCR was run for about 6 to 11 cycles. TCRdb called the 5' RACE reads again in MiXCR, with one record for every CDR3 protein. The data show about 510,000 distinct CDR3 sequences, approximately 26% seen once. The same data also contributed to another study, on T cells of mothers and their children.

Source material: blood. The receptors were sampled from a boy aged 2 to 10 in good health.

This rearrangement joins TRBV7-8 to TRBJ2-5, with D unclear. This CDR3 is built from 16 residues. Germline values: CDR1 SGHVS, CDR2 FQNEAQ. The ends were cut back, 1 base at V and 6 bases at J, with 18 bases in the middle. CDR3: CASSLVRVPRHQTQYF. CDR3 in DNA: TGTGCCAGCAGCTTAGTTAGAGTGCCACGACACCAGACCCAGTACTTC. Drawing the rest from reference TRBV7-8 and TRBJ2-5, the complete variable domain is GAGVSQSPRYKVAKRGQDVALRCDPISGHVSLFWYQQALGQGPEFLTYFQNEAQLDKSGLPSDRFFAERPEGSVSTLKIQRTQQEDSAVYLCASSLVRVPRHQTQYFGPGTRLLVL.

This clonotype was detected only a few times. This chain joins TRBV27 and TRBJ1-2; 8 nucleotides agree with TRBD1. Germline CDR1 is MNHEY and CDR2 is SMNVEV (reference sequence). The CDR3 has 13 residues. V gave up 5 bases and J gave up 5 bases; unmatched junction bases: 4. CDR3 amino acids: CASSPYRGYGYTF. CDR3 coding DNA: TGTGCCAGCAGTCCCTACAGGGGGTATGGCTACACCTTC.

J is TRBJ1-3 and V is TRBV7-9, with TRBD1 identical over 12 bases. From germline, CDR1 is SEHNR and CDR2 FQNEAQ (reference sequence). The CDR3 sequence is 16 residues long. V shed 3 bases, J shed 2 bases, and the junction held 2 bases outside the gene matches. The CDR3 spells CASSLGTGGTGNTIYF. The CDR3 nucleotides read TGTGCCAGCAGCTTGGGGACAGGGGGCACTGGAAACACCATATATTTT. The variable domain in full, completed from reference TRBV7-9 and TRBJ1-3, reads DTGVSQNPRHKITKRGQNVTFRCDPISEHNRLYWYRQTLGQGPEFLTYFQNEAQLEKSRLLSDRFSAERPKGSFSTLEIQRTEQGDSAMYLCASSLGTGGTGNTIYFGEGSWLTVV.

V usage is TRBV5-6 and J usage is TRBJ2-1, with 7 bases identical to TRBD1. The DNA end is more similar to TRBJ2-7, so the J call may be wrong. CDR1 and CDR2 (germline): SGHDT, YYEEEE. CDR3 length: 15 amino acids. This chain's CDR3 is CASSSLTGTSYEQYF. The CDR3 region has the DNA TGTGCCAGCAGCTCCCTGACAGGGACCTCCTACGAGCAGTACTTC.

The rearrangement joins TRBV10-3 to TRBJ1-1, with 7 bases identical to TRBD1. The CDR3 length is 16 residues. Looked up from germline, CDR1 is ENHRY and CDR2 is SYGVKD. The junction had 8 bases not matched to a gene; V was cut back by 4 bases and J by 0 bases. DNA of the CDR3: TGTGCCATCAGTGGGGGGACAGAAGCATTGAACACTGAAGCTTTCTTT. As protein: CAISGGTEALNTEAFF.

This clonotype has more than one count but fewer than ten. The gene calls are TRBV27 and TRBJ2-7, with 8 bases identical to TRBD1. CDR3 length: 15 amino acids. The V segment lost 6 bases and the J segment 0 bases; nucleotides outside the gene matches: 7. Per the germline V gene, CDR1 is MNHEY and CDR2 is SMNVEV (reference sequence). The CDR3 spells CASRARDRSSYEQYF. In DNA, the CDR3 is TGTGCCAGCAGGGCACGGGACAGGAGCTCCTACGAGCAGTACTTC.

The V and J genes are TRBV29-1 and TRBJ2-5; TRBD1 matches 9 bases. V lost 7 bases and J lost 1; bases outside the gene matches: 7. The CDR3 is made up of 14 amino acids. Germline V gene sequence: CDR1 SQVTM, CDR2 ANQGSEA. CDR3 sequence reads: CSAVRDRAQETQYF. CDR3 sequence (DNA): TGCAGCGCCGTCCGGGACAGGGCCCAAGAGACCCAGTACTTC.

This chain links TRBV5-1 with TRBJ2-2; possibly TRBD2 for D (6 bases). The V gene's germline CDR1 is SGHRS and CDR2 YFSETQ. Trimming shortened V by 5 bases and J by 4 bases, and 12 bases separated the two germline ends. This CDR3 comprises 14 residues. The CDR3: CASRINGGTGELFF. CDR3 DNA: TGCGCCAGCAGAATAAACGGGGGCACCGGGGAGCTGTTTTTT.

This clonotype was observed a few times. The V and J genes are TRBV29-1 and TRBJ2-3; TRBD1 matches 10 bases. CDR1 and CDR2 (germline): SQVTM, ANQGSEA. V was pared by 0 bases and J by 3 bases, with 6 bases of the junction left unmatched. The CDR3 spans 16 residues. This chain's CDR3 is CSVEDRGQGVTDTQYF. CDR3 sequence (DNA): TGCAGCGTTGAAGATCGCGGACAGGGGGTAACAGATACGCAGTATTTT.

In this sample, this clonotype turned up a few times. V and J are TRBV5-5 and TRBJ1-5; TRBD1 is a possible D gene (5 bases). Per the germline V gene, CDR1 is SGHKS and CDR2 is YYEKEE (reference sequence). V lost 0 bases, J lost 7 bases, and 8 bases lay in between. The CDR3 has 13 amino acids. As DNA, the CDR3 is TGTGCCAGCAGCTTGGGGGGGGAGCAGCCCCAGCATTTT. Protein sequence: CASSLGGEQPQHF.

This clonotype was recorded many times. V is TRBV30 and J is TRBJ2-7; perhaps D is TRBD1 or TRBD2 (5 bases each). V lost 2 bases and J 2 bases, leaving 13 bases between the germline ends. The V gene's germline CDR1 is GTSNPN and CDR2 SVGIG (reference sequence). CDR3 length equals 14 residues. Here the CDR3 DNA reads TGTGCCTGGAGTCCCCCGGGACGGCCCTACGAGCAGTACTTC. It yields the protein CAWSPPGRPYEQYF.

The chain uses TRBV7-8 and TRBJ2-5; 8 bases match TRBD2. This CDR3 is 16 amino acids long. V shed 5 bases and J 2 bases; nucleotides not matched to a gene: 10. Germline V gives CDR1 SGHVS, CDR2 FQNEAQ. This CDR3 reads CASSLEGLAWQETQYF. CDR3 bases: TGTGCCAGCAGCCTAGAAGGACTAGCTTGGCAAGAGACCCAGTACTTC. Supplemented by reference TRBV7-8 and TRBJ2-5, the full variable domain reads GAGVSQSPRYKVAKRGQDVALRCDPISGHVSLFWYQQALGQGPEFLTYFQNEAQLDKSGLPSDRFFAERPEGSVSTLKIQRTQQEDSAVYLCASSLEGLAWQETQYFGPGTRLLVL.

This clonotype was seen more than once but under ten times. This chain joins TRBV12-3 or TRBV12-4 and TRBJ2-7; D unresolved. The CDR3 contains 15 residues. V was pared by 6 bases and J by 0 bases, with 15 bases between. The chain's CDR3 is CASSPPYGLSYEQYF. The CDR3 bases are TGTGCCAGCAGCCCGCCGTATGGCCTCTCCTACGAGCAGTACTTC.

The CDR3 loop is CASRTGTGGTFSGNTIYF. The DNA for the CDR3 is TGTGCCAGCAGAACTGGGACAGGGGGCACCTTCTCTGGAAACACCATATATTTT. The chain combines TRBV28 with TRBJ1-3, with TRBD1 matching over 12 bases. V dropped 6 bases and J dropped 0; count of bases not matched to a gene: 9. The CDR3 has 18 residues. Germline V gene sequence: CDR1 MDHEN, CDR2 SYDVKM.

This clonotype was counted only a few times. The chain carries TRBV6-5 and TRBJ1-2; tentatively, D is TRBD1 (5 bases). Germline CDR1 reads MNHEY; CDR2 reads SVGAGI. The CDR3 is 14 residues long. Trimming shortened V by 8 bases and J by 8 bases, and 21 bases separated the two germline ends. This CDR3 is CASQRLSGRWGYTF. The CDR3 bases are TGTGCCAGCCAGCGCTTATCGGGGCGCTGGGGCTACACCTTC.

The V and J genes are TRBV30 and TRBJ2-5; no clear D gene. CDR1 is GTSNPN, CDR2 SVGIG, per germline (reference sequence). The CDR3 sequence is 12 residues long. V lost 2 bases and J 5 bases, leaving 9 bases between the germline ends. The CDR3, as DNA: TGTGCCTGGAGTCCCGATTCGGAGACCCAGTACTTC. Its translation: CAWSPDSETQYF.

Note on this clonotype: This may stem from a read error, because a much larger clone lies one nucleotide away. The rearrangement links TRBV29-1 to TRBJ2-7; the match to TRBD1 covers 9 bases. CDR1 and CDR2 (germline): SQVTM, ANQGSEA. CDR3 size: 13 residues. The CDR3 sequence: CGVGTGTGSEQYF. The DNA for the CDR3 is TGCGGCGTGGGAACCGGGACAGGGTCCGAGCAGTACTTC.

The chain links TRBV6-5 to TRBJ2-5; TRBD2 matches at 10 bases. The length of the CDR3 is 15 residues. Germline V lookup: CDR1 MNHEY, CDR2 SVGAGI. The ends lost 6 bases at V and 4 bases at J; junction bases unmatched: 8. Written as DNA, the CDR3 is TGTGCCAGCAGAACCAGCGGGGGGGCCGGAGAGACCCAGTACTTC. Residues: CASRTSGGAGETQYF.

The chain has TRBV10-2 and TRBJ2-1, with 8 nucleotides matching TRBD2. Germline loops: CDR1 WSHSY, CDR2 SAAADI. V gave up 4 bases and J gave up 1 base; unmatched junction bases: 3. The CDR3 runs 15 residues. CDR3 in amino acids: CASSGRGGSYNEQFF. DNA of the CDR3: TGCGCCAGCAGTGGACGCGGGGGGTCCTACAATGAGCAGTTCTTC.

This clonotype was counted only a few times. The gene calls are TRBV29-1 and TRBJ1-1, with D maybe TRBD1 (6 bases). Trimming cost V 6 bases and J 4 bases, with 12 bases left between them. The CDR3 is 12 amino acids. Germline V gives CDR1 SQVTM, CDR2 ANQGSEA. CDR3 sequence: CSVQGWVTEAFF. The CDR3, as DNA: TGCAGCGTGCAGGGGTGGGTCACTGAAGCTTTCTTT.

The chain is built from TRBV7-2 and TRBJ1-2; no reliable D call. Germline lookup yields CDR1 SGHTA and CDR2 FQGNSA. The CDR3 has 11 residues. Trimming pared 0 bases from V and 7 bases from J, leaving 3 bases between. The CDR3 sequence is CASSLAFGYTF. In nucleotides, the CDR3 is TGTGCCAGCAGCTTAGCTTTTGGCTACACCTTC. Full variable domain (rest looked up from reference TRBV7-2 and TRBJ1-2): GAGVSQSPSNKVTEKGKDVELRCDPISGHTALYWYRQSLGQGLEFLIYFQGNSAPDKSGLPSDRFSAERTGGSVSTLTIQRTQQEDSAVYLCASSLAFGYTFGSGTRLTVV.